The rows below give T cell receptor beta chains drawn from one sample of a study of cytomegalovirus exposure and HLA in healthy donors. Produced via immunoSEQ multiplex PCR; TCRdb's table is partial and in-frame only. The sample includes around 110,000 clones, about 80% of them seen just once. The specimen sequenced was PBMCs. The receptors stem from a man aged 25-45 years in good health and CMV-seropositive. Each CDR3 is given with its conserved first and last residue. Fields, in order: clone size, D gene, J gene, V gene, CDR3 DNA, CDR3 protein. The D gene is left open where the match is weak. Not every row has a clone size; where given, it reads once, few, many or a size class.

>.|.|TRBJ1-1|TRBV18
TGTGCCAGCTCACCAGTCAGCAGGGTTGAAGCTTTCTTT
CASSPVSRVEAFF
>.|TRBD2|TRBJ2-1|TRBV2
TGTGCCACCTCCAGGGGCGGGGGGCTCGGGAATGAGCAGTTCTTC
CATSRGGGLGNEQFF
>.|.|TRBJ2-1|TRBV6-4
TGTGCCAGCAGCCGGGTCCCCTCCTACAATGAGCAGTTCTTC
CASSRVPSYNEQFF
>.|TRBD2|TRBJ2-3|TRBV4-1
TGCGCCACCTCAGGACTAGCGGGGGCTCTAGATACGCAGTATTTT
CATSGLAGALDTQYF
>.|.|TRBJ1-5|TRBV5-6
TGTGCCAGCAGCTTGGCCGGGACTGAATTTTATAGCAATCAGCCCCAGCATTTT
CASSLAGTEFYSNQPQHF
>.|.|TRBJ2-1|TRBV18
TGTGCCAGCTCACAACCTTGGAGTGAGCAGTTCTTC
CASSQPWSEQFF
>.|TRBD1|TRBJ2-1|TRBV29-1
TGCAGCGTTGCCCTACAGGGGCTCGGGAACAATGAGCAGTTCTTC
CSVALQGLGNNEQFF
>.|.|TRBJ2-1|TRBV4-2
TGTGCCAGCAGCCAAGAAAAACGCGGGGGCACGACGTACAATGAGCAGTTCTTC
CASSQEKRGGTTYNEQFF
>once|.|TRBJ2-1|TRBV6-5
TGTGCCAGCAGTATCCCGTCGAGTGAGCAGTTCTTC
CASSIPSSEQFF
>.|.|TRBJ1-2|TRBV7-2
TGTGCCAGCAGCTTAGTCCACCTTACAAGCTATGGCTACACCTTC
CASSLVHLTSYGYTF
>.|.|TRBJ1-4|TRBV4-2
TGTGCCAGCAGCCAAGGAGTTGGTAATGAAAAACTGTTTTTT
CASSQGVGNEKLFF
>.|.|TRBJ2-2|TRBV7-9
TGTTCCAGCAGCTTAGTAGCGACCGGGGAGCTGTTTTTT
CSSSLVATGELFF
>.|.|TRBJ1-3|TRBV7-8
TGTGCCAGCAGCTTAGATATAGCGCGAGGGACTGGAAACACCATATATTTT
CASSLDIARGTGNTIYF
>.|TRBD2|TRBJ2-2|TRBV4-1
TGCGCCAGCAGCCTATCGGGGGGGAAGAACACCGGGGAGCTGTTTTTT
CASSLSGGKNTGELFF
>.|TRBD1|TRBJ2-5|TRBV9
TGTGCCAGCAGCGTAGGGACAGGTCAAGAGACCCAGTACTTC
CASSVGTGQETQYF
>.|TRBD1|TRBJ1-3|TRBV5-4
TGTGCCAGCAGCTTCGGGACAGCAGGAAACACCATATATTTT
CASSFGTAGNTIYF
>.|.|TRBJ2-3|TRBV11-3
TGTGCCAGCAGCTTTGGCTCCATGGCCACAGATACGCAGTATTTT
CASSFGSMATDTQYF
>once|.|TRBJ2-7|TRBV6-5
TGTGCCAGCAGTGAAGGGGACACCTCCTACGAGCAGTACTTC
CASSEGDTSYEQYF